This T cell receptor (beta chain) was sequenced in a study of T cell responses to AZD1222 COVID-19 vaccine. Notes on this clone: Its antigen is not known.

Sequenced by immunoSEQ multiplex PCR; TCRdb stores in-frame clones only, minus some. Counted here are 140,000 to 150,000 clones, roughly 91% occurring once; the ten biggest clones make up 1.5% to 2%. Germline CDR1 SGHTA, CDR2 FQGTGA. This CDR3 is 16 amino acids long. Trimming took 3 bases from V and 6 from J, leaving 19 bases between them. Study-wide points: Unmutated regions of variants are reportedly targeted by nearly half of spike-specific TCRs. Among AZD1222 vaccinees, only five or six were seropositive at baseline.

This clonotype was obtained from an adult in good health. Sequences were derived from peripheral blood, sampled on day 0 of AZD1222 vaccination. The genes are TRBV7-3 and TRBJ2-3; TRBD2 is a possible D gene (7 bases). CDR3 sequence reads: CASSFMGGGLRDTQYF. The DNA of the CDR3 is TGTGCCAGCAGCTTCATGGGCGGGGGCCTAAGGGATACGCAGTATTTT.